This T cell receptor beta chain derives from a study of T cells in Graves' hyperthyroidism and ophthalmopathy. In the case of this clonotype: Its target is unknown.

Amplification of TCR beta CDR3 regions was performed using RNA transcripts as template. Carried out on the TCR CDR3, a first-round RT-PCR used the HTBI primer set. TCRdb passed the multiplex PCR reads through MiXCR, listing each CDR3 protein once. This repertoire shows 450,000 to 600,000 distinct CDR3 sequences, approximately 14% found once; its top ten account for 11% to 15%. Stable Graves' hyperthyroidism denoted no ophthalmopathy progression over 18 months. General study results and limits: Classification by a 13 V-J model distinguished ophthalmopathy from stable hyperthyroidism.

The germline CDR1 and CDR2 sequences are LGHNA and YNFKEQ. This CDR3 is built from 14 residues. Trimming took off 2 bases at V and 3 bases at J, with 11 bases between the two ends. The material sequenced was blood. The receptor's source is a woman aged 40 to 50 with Graves' hyperthyroidism. The V and J genes are TRBV4-2 and TRBJ2-7; D uncertain. CDR3 residues: CASSQTDGDYEQYF. The CDR3 region has the DNA TGTGCCAGCAGCCAAACGGACGGAGACTACGAGCAGTACTTC.